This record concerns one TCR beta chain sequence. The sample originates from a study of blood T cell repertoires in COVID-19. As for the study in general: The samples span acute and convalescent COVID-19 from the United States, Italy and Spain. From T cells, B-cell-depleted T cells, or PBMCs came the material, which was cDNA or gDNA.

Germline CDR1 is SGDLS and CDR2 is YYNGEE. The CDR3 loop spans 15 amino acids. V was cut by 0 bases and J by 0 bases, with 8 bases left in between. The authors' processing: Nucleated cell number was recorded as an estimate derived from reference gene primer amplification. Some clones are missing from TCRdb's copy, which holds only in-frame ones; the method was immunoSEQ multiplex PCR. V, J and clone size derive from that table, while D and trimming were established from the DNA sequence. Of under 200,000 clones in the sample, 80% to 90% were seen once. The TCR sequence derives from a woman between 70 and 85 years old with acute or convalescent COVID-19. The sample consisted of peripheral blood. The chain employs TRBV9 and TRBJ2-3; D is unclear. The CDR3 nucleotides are TGTGCCAGCAGCGTAGACAGTTCTAGCACAGATACGCAGTATTTT. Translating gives CASSVDSSSTDTQYF.